The 25 T cell receptor beta chains listed next were all sequenced from one sample in a study of immune heterogeneity within non-small cell lung tumors. TCRs were amplified from 450 to 700 ng gDNA of bulk tumor per sample. Surgery yielded several widely spaced biopsies per primary tumor. The cohort was untreated, with newly diagnosed non-small cell lung cancer undergoing curative surgery. TCR beta CDR3 was amplified by multiplex PCR using 32 V and 13 J primers. TCRdb independently ran MiXCR on the multiplex PCR reads; one entry per CDR3 protein. The repertoire consists of roughly 9,900 distinct CDR3 sequences, with just under 30% occurring once and the leading ten covering roughly 8.1%. Source material: lung tumor tissue. The receptors were gathered from a woman in her sixties with non-small cell lung cancer.

By sample fraction, this clonotype is medium-sized (0.01 to 0.1%). This chain connects TRBV5-1 to TRBJ1-2; weak D call: TRBD1 (5 bases). The V and J ends lost 4 bases and 14 bases respectively, with 21 bases between them. Looked up from germline, CDR1 is SGHRS and CDR2 is YFSETQ. The CDR3 runs to 13 residues. CDR3 in amino acids: CASSESRLGGETF. CDR3 DNA sequence: TGCGCCAGCAGCGAATCCCGTCTGGGGGGAGAGACCTTC.

This clonotype was recorded many times. This chain links TRBV19 with TRBJ2-1; 14 nucleotides agree with TRBD2. V was pared by 4 bases and J by 1 base, with 0 bases of the junction left unmatched. This CDR3 is built from 16 residues. Germline CDR1 LNHDA, CDR2 SQIVND (reference sequence). The CDR3: CASSRTSGRSYNEQFF. CDR3 DNA sequence: TGTGCCAGTAGTAGGACTAGCGGGAGGTCCTACAATGAGCAGTTCTTC.

The rearrangement links TRBV7-2 to TRBJ2-3; 13 nucleotides align to TRBD2. CDR1 is SGHTA and CDR2 is FQGNSA in the germline V gene. This CDR3 is built from 15 residues. Trimming cost V 4 bases and J 6 bases; bases outside gene matches: 4. CDR3 region: CASSYGLAGADTQYF. CDR3 coding DNA: TGTGCCAGCAGCTATGGACTAGCGGGAGCCGATACGCAGTATTTT. Based on the CDR3 plus reference TRBV7-2 and TRBJ2-3, the full variable domain is GAGVSQSPSNKVTEKGKDVELRCDPISGHTALYWYRQSLGQGLEFLIYFQGNSAPDKSGLPSDRFSAERTGGSVSTLTIQRTQQEDSAVYLCASSYGLAGADTQYFGPGTRLTVL.

In its sample, this clonotype ranks as medium-sized. The J gene is TRBJ2-1, the V gene TRBV6-2 or TRBV6-3; D ambiguous. V lost 5 bases to trimming and J lost 7 bases, with 9 bases between them. This CDR3 comprises 12 residues. CDR1 and CDR2 (germline): MNHEY, SVGEGT. The DNA of the CDR3 is TGTGCCAGCAGTAACGTCCAAAATGAGCAGTTCTTC. Its protein is CASSNVQNEQFF.

As regards this clonotype: This may arise from a read error, as a much more abundant clone is one base away. The chain recombines TRBV7-9 with TRBJ1-2; D unresolved. The CDR3 has 14 residues. Germline assignment: CDR1 SEHNR and CDR2 FQNEAQ (reference sequence). The CDR3 here is CAGSLGSTNYGYTF. For the CDR3, the DNA is TGTGCCGGCAGCTTGGGCAGCACTAACTATGGCTACACCTTC. The full variable domain, in which reference TRBV7-9 and TRBJ1-2 provide the parts outside the CDR3, is DTGVSQNPRHKITKRGQNVTFRCDPISEHNRLYWYRQTLGQGPEFLTYFQNEAQLEKSRLLSDRFSAERPKGSFSTLEIQRTEQGDSAMYLCAGSLGSTNYGYTFGSGTRLTVV.

This clonotype was seen many times. The gene calls are TRBV19 and TRBJ1-5, with D unresolved. Germline CDR1 LNHDA, CDR2 SQIVND (reference sequence). This CDR3 has 15 residues. V lost 4 bases and J lost 2, with 12 bases in between. The CDR3 sequence is CASSSADVGNQPQHF. The CDR3 DNA is TGTGCCAGTAGTAGTGCCGACGTGGGCAATCAGCCCCAGCATTTT.

This chain joins TRBV18 and TRBJ2-7; D is unclear. V lost 3 bases and J 2 bases, leaving 11 bases between the germline ends. The CDR3 extends over 14 amino acids. Germline loops: CDR1 KGHSH, CDR2 LQKENI. The CDR3 sequence: CASSPRTPAYEQYF. The CDR3 nucleotides are TGTGCCAGCTCACCCCGGACCCCCGCCTACGAGCAGTACTTC. The whole variable domain, remainder taken from reference TRBV18 and TRBJ2-7, is NAGVMQNPRHLVRRRGQEARLRCSPMKGHSHVYWYRQLPEEGLKFMVYLQKENIIDESGMPKERFSAEFPKEGPSILRIQQVVRGDSAAYFCASSPRTPAYEQYFGPGTRLTVT.

This chain uses TRBV20-1 with TRBJ2-7; tentatively, D is TRBD2 (6 bases). CDR1 is DFQATT, CDR2 SNEGSKA, per germline (reference sequence). CDR3 size: 15 residues. With 1 base removed from V and 0 bases from J, the gap between germline ends came to 13 bases. CDR3 region: CSARGWDSSSYEQYF. CDR3 DNA: TGCAGTGCTAGAGGCTGGGACTCGAGCTCCTACGAGCAGTACTTC.

This clonotype was seen a single time. One end of the junction is discordant with germline, which a read error may explain. This chain uses TRBV7-9 with TRBJ1-3, with 7 bases fitting TRBD1. Per the germline V gene, CDR1 is SEHNR and CDR2 is FQNEAQ (reference sequence). This CDR3 has 14 residues. The CDR3 sequence: CARSPTGAGNTIYF. The CDR3 DNA is TGTGCCCGCAGCCCTACAGGGGCTGGAAACACCATATATTTT.

By share, this clonotype ranks as medium-sized. This sequence joins TRBV30 and TRBJ2-2; 10 positions match TRBD2. This CDR3 spans 17 amino acids. The V and J ends lost 3 bases and 7 bases, in that order; junction bases with no gene match: 14. In germline, CDR1 is GTSNPN, CDR2 SVGIG (reference sequence). The CDR3 protein is CAWRQGSGRKWIGELFF. CDR3 nucleotides: TGTGCCTGGAGGCAGGGTAGCGGGAGGAAGTGGATCGGGGAGCTGTTTTTT.

There are many counts of this clonotype. This chain uses TRBV18 with TRBJ2-5; D remains unclear. V lost 3 bases and J 5 bases, leaving 10 bases between the germline ends. The germline V gene has CDR1 KGHSH and CDR2 LQKENI. This CDR3 region has 13 residues. DNA of the CDR3: TGTGCCAGCTCACCTCAGATGGAGGAGACCCAGTACTTC. This gives the protein CASSPQMEETQYF.

This clonotype appeared many times. This chain connects TRBV28 to TRBJ1-2; D is ambiguous. V gave up 4 bases and J gave up 7 bases, with 13 bases separating them. The length of the CDR3 is 13 residues. Germline-derived CDR1 and CDR2 are MDHEN and SYDVKM. CDR3 loop: CASSSSRAGGYTF. DNA of the CDR3: TGTGCCAGCAGTTCGTCGAGGGCGGGTGGCTACACCTTC.

As concerns this clonotype: This sequence may be a read error, since a much larger clone differs from it by one base. The chain uses TRBV20-1 and TRBJ1-1, with D possibly TRBD1 on 5 matching bases. Germline V gene sequence: CDR1 DFQATT, CDR2 SNEGSKA (reference sequence). Deletions cut 6 bases from V and 0 bases from J, with 11 bases between. CDR3 size: 13 residues. This CDR3 reads CSAPWTLNTEAFF. CDR3 nucleotides: TGCAGTGCACCCTGGACATTGAACACTGAAGCTTTCTTT.

This clonotype is medium-sized (0.01 to 0.1%). V and J are TRBV27 and TRBJ2-1; D remains unclear. V shed 5 bases and J shed 0 bases, with 11 bases lying between them. The CDR3 contains 15 residues. CDR1 and CDR2 (germline): MNHEY, SMNVEV (reference sequence). The CDR3 region is CASSGSESSYNEQFF. The CDR3 DNA follows: TGTGCCAGCAGTGGGTCAGAGAGCTCCTACAATGAGCAGTTCTTC.

This clonotype came up many times. The CDR3 protein is CSAEGSTYEQYF. In nucleotides, the CDR3 is TGCAGTGCTGAGGGCAGTACCTACGAGCAGTACTTC. This chain joins TRBV20-1 and TRBJ2-7, with D possibly matching TRBD2 (5 bases). Trimming removed 5 bases at V and 2 bases at J, with 10 bases between. This CDR3 is built from 12 residues. Germline values: CDR1 DFQATT, CDR2 SNEGSKA (reference sequence).

The V call is TRBV20-1, the J call TRBJ2-2; TRBD2 agrees at 12 bases. V lost 1 base, J lost 6 bases, and 0 bases stayed unmatched. The CDR3 is 14 residues long. Germline V gene data show CDR1 as DFQATT and CDR2 as SNEGSKA (reference sequence). CDR3 region: CSARGLAGAGELFF. The CDR3 bases are TGCAGTGCTAGAGGACTAGCGGGAGCCGGGGAGCTGTTTTTT.

By sample share, this clonotype is medium-sized. V usage is TRBV5-1 and J usage is TRBJ2-7; 9 positions match TRBD1. Losses at the gene ends were 4 bases for V and 4 bases for J; bases not matched to a gene: 6. Germline-derived CDR1 and CDR2 are SGHRS and YFSETQ. This CDR3 comprises 14 residues. Written as DNA, the CDR3 is TGCGCCAGCAGCCCCTTCGGACAGGGGTACGAGCAGTACTTC. It is translated as CASSPFGQGYEQYF.

V usage is TRBV7-9 and J usage is TRBJ2-1, with 13 nucleotides matching TRBD2. The CDR3 runs 17 residues. The trim removed 5 bases at V and 7 bases at J, leaving 11 bases unmatched. CDR1 is SEHNR, CDR2 FQNEAQ, per germline (reference sequence). The CDR3 is CASSPGTSGDPGNEQFF. Written as DNA, the CDR3 is TGTGCCAGCAGCCCTGGGACTAGCGGGGACCCTGGGAATGAGCAGTTCTTC.

This clonotype was detected many times. V is TRBV11-3 and J is TRBJ2-3; TRBD1 aligns across 7 bases. Looked up from germline, CDR1 is SGHNT and CDR2 is YENEEA. The junction had 3 bases not matched to a gene; V was cut back by 1 base and J by 2 bases. The CDR3 is 15 amino acids. The CDR3 sequence: CASSLGQGHTDTQYF. CDR3 DNA: TGTGCCAGCAGCTTAGGACAGGGACACACAGATACGCAGTATTTT. Full variable domain (remainder filled in from reference TRBV11-3 and TRBJ2-3): EAGVVQSPRYKIIEKKQPVAFWCNPISGHNTLYWYLQNLGQGPELLIRYENEEAVDDSQLPKDRFSAERLKGVDSTLKIQPAELGDSAVYLCASSLGQGHTDTQYFGPGTRLTVL.

This clonotype is labeled medium-sized. CDR3 in DNA: TGCGCCAGCAGCAGTACAGGGGGCAGAGAGACCCAGTACTTC. This sequence encodes CASSSTGGRETQYF. The chain employs TRBV5-1 and TRBJ2-5; 9 bases are a match to TRBD1. Germline lookup yields CDR1 SGHRS and CDR2 YFSETQ. V trimming: 4 bases; J trimming: 4 bases; junction bases outside the gene matches: 5. The CDR3 sequence is 14 residues long.

This clonotype was observed at least ten times. The chain links TRBV6-1 to TRBJ1-1; TRBD1 is a possible D gene (5 bases). The CDR3 spans 13 residues. V was trimmed by 1 base and J by 4 bases, leaving 7 bases between them. Germline-derived CDR1 and CDR2 are MNHNS and SASEGT. CDR3 region: CASSEGGSTEAFF. The CDR3 bases are TGTGCCAGCAGTGAAGGGGGCAGCACTGAAGCTTTCTTT.

This clonotype occurred a few times. The V and J genes are TRBV29-1 and TRBJ1-4, with D maybe TRBD1 (5 bases). CDR1 and CDR2 (germline): SQVTM, ANQGSEA. V lost 4 bases to trimming and J lost 7 bases, with 19 bases between them. This CDR3 contains 15 residues. CDR3 sequence reads: CSVAPGTPGGEKLFF. The CDR3 DNA sequence: TGCAGCGTTGCCCCCGGGACCCCGGGAGGTGAAAAACTGTTTTTT.

This clonotype is medium-sized (0.01 to 0.1%) within its sample. The chain uses TRBV12-3 or TRBV12-4 and TRBJ2-3; perhaps D is TRBD1 or TRBD2 (5 bases each). Between the trimmed V and J ends, which lost 6 bases and 0 bases, there was a span of 13 bases. The CDR3 totals 15 residues. In DNA form, the CDR3 reads TGTGCCAGCAGCTGGAGGACACCTAGCACAGATACGCAGTATTTT. This gives the protein CASSWRTPSTDTQYF.

Turning to this clonotype: This clone may be a read error of a much larger clone one base away. This chain joins TRBV7-2 and TRBJ2-7; no definite D call. The CDR3 sequence is 11 residues long. Germline V gene lookup returns CDR1 SGHTA and CDR2 FQGNSA. The CDR3 reads CASRFSHEQYF. The CDR3 DNA is TGTGCCAGCAGATTCTCCCACGAGCAGTACTTC.

This clonotype counts as medium-sized (0.01 to 0.1%). The rearrangement joins TRBV19 to TRBJ2-2, with 7 bases aligning to TRBD1. There are 15 residues in the CDR3. The germline gives CDR1 LNHDA, CDR2 SQIVND (reference sequence). V lost 4 bases, J lost 3 bases, and 5 bases stayed unmatched. The CDR3 sequence is CASSTQGVHTGELFF. The CDR3 region has the DNA TGTGCCAGTAGTACCCAGGGGGTACACACCGGGGAGCTGTTTTTT.